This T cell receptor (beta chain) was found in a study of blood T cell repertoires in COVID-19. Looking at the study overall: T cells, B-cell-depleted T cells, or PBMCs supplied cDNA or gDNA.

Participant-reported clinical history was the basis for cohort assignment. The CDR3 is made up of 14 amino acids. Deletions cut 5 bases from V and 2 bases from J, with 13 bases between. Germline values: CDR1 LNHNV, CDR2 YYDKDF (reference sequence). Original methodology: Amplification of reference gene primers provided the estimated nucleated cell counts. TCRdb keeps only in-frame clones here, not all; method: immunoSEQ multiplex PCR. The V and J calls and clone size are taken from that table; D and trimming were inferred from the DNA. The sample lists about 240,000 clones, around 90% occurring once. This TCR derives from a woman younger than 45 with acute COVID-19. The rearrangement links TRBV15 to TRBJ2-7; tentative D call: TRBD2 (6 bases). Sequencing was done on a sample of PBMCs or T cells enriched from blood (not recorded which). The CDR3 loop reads CATSFARGTYEQYF. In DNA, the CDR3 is TGTGCCACCAGCTTCGCACGGGGGACCTACGAGCAGTACTTC.